The following is a TCR beta chain sequence with its context. Its antigen has not been determined. It has no much larger one-base neighbor in the sample; base qualities were not kept. The data are from a study of cytomegalovirus exposure and HLA in healthy donors (dated by TCRdb to between 2016 and 2019). Context from the whole study: An earlier analysis of approximately 550 of the donors reported approximately 300 Gb of sequence data and roughly 100 million unique TCR beta sequences from approximately 180 million T cells. Roughly 300 gigabases of sequencing data and around 90 million unique TCR sequences made up an early release that covered 500 to 700 HLA-typed donors. The genetic ancestry cluster associated with self-reported Caucasian donors included around four fifths of the roughly 400 genotyped donors. The aim of the study was to test whether cataloging public T cell receptors could identify signatures of past pathogen exposure. The T cell repertoires of under 700 subjects were profiled by immunosequencing and related to cytomegalovirus serostatus. Along with the approximately 650-subject first cohort, a separate validation cohort of over a hundred different subjects was used. High-throughput TCR immunosequencing, statistical association of individual TCRs with disease status, and machine learning were combined to predict cytomegalovirus infection status. In a later analysis, previously published TCR beta repertoires from 550 to 750 donors were re-analyzed and high-resolution HLA genotyping was added so that TCR occurrence patterns could be studied. Rather than using new phenotypic data, the later analysis identified candidate immune exposures from TCR beta sequences and from how often those sequences occurred across donors. In an earlier analysis of more than 550 of the donors, high-throughput TCR beta sequencing was used to judge whether each TCR beta V gene segment behaved as functional or pseudogenic. Donor age, sex, ethnicity and CMV serostatus were compiled alongside the repertoire data. A later genetic analysis took genome-wide SNP genotypes for about three fifths of the roughly 700 donors and used that subset as a discovery cohort. All discovery cohort repertoires had been generated on a single sequencing platform. Class I and class II HLA loci were covered by the typing at four-digit resolution. The number of typed donors differed by locus: 629-630 for A, B, C, DRB1 and DQB1; 500 to 550 for DQA1; around 610 for DPA1; and around 450 for DPB1. Because of strong linkage in the cohort, four to six DR-DQ haplotypes were treated as single units for association and clustering. On average, roughly 200,000 unique TCR beta nucleotide sequences were sequenced per donor among more than 350 genotyped donors of the cohort, with roughly 18% of those sequences being non-productive. Points the paper makes about the study in general: Correlated functional status among segregating V segments might reflect linkage disequilibrium, but an unknown experimental factor could not be ruled out. A later analysis associated roughly 17,000 TCR beta sequences with specific HLA alleles at a false discovery rate of 0.05. The earlier analysis of 450 to 700 of the donors excluded roughly 17 rarely observed V segments, including chromosome 9 orphons, because counts were too low. A cluster of highly shared sequence variants was judged likely to represent a technical artifact of the sequencing pipeline. In a later genetic analysis, fewer N-insertions in productive TCRs were reported among donors in an Asian-associated ancestry cluster than the approximately 670-donor mean. The presence/absence analyses assumed that sequencing depth was roughly uniform across donors, and that assumption may not be true. A later analysis found that HLA-associated TCR beta chains were more clonally expanded and had lower generation probabilities than equally common non-associated chains. The 87-base-pair reads could not distinguish some IMGT-functional V segments, including TRBV6-2 and TRBV6-3, so those segments were excluded. A further reported finding was that TCR beta sequences accurately predicted the HLA-A and HLA-B alleles for most subjects in the first cohort. A later genetic analysis associated a missense DCLRE1C variant with V-gene and J-gene trimming of TCR beta chains, and an independent cohort replicated the association. The study gave a list of 150 to 200 TCR beta chains associated with cytomegalovirus. Several of the top co-occurrence clusters appeared to be linked to parvovirus B19, influenza, CMV and Epstein-Barr virus, according to a later analysis. When HLA alleles, especially DR and DQ, strongly co-occurred, attributing TCR associations to individual alleles was difficult. The classifier was reported to diagnose cytomegalovirus status with high specificity and sensitivity in both the original cohort and the validation cohort. Immune exposure information for the cohort was limited to CMV serostatus. In a later analysis, TCR association rates were found to vary across HLA loci, with the most associated TCRs seen for DRB1 alleles and the fewest for HLA-C alleles. Only TCR beta chains were sequenced in this cohort, and the absence of alpha or paired-chain data limited detectable features. It was suggested by the authors that the approach could potentially be generalized to other disease states and immunological phenotypes. Most TCR sequences were observed very rarely across donors, whereas some public TCRs were present in many individuals. Because HLA typing was unavailable for some donors at each locus, only the typed subset was used in association tests. According to a later analysis, most CMV-associated TCR beta chains appeared to be HLA-restricted, and the HLA associations seemed to be driven largely by CMV exposure. In an earlier analysis of more than 450 of the donors, most TCR beta V segments were observed in productive rearrangements about 90% or about 30% of the time, broadly matching IMGT annotations. In vitro tests confirmed that a few of the cytomegalovirus-associated TCR beta chains recognize cytomegalovirus antigens.

The library was produced with the immunoSEQ multiplex PCR assay. A mixture of 60 forward primers for TCR Vbeta segments and 13 reverse primers for TCR Jbeta segments was used in the multiplex PCR. The CDR3 region of rearranged TCR beta genes was amplified from genomic DNA by a multiplex PCR assay. On the Illumina HiSeq System, the amplified TCR beta libraries were sequenced as 87-base-pair reads. The authors processed their data as follows. In a later analysis, tens of millions of unique TCR beta chains were counted across the roughly 670 repertoires, and roughly 11 million of these chains were shared by at least two donors. A nearest-neighbor algorithm error-corrected the raw reads and collapsed the reads into unique sequences, merging closely related sequences to remove PCR and sequencing errors. CDR3 sequences were aligned to IMGT reference sequences to assign V, D and J gene segments. For a sequence to be retained, at least a six-nucleotide match to both a V gene segment and a J gene segment was required. A rearrangement counted as productive if the CDR3 had no stop codons and remained in frame with V and J, and every other rearrangement counted as non-productive. CDR3 was defined according to IMGT convention as the region running from the second conserved V-encoded cysteine to the conserved J-encoded phenylalanine. In an earlier analysis of more than 550 of the donors, sequences lacking an unambiguous match to a single V gene segment were excluded. In an earlier analysis of approximately 500 of the donors, a V segment was called functional when productive rearrangements were above 56.7%, and segregating when the standard deviation between donors exceeded 5%. To diagnose cytomegalovirus status from the catalog of TCR beta chain sequences, a statistical classification framework was built. A later analysis assigned V and J genes by comparing TCR nucleotide sequences with IMGT/GENE-DB human TR gene sequences. A later analysis assigned CDR3 sequences and most-parsimonious VDJ recombination scenarios with the TCRdist pipeline. In a later analysis, each TCR beta chain was defined by its CDR3 amino acid sequence together with its V-gene family, and reads lacking a unique V-gene family were excluded. To address suspected cross-contamination and a sequencing artifact, a later analysis removed roughly 580 highly shared, low-generation-probability nucleotide sequences. In a later analysis, a clonal expansion index was calculated for each public chain from normalized within-repertoire ranks of inferred template counts. Generation probabilities in a later analysis came from a VDJ recombination model fitted to out-of-frame rearrangements, and those results were checked against IGoR. In a later analysis, hypergeometric tests were used to score TCR-TCR, TCR-HLA and TCR-CMV co-occurrence, with a repertoire-size bias correction applied to TCR pairs. False discovery rates were estimated in a later analysis by permuting HLA or CMV assignments 20 times. A later analysis grouped co-occurring TCRs with DBSCAN, adding TCRdist sequence similarity when clustering within HLA-allele-positive subsets. Repertoires with fewer than 30,000 or more than 120,000 public chains were left out of co-occurrence clustering, as were a handful of repertoires with anomalous nucleotide sharing. In TCRdb, the immuneACCESS table is reduced to in-frame sequences with V and J assigned. These tables do not hold every clone; where another copy was compared, an unresolved V gene accounts for under half, and the others remain unexplained. V, J and clone size were drawn from that table, and D and trimming were deduced from the DNA. The sample includes fewer than 250,000 clones, with roughly 77% observed a single time. About 5% of the sample rests with the top ten.

The cohort consisted of 650 to 850 healthy bone marrow donors. At the time of sampling, every cohort member was nominally healthy, though immune exposures that went unrecorded were likely present. The donor was CMV seropositive and was included in the group of 290 or so seropositive cohort members. A peripheral blood sample was collected from each donor, and TCR beta sequencing was performed on peripheral blood mononuclear cells. Genomic DNA was extracted from the blood cell samples with the Qiagen DNeasy Blood Extraction Kit. Relative to germline, V is 1 base shorter and J is 3 bases shorter, with 10 bases between their ends. From a lookup of the germline V gene (reference sequence), CDR1 and CDR2 are LNHDA and SQIVND. The CDR3, cysteine through phenylalanine, is 14 amino acids long. Only the CDR3 DNA is retained, 42 bases long and in frame from the first base.

In this chain, TRBV19 is recombined with TRBJ2-7; TRBD1 might be the D gene, on 5 matching bases. Source material: PBMCs. The sequence derives from a man younger than 45 in good health and CMV-seropositive. The nucleotide sequence reads as follows: TGTGCCAGTAGTATAGGCGTAGGGGACTACGAGCAGTACTTC. The resulting protein is CASSIGVGDYEQYF.